Following are 25 T cell receptor beta chains from one sample sequenced in a study of long-term antiretroviral therapy in people with HIV. Sequencing relied on immunoSEQ assay v3.0, run at survey level. Profiled with immunoSEQ multiplex PCR; TCRdb holds only in-frame clones, not every one. Among 8,500 to 14,000 clones listed, roughly 89% were seen once. Sequenced material: unsorted PBMCs, taken 0.2 years before starting antiretroviral therapy. The receptors come from a woman in her 40s with HIV.

The CDR3 sequence: CSARTDEKLFF. Here the CDR3 DNA reads TGCAGTGCTAGGACAGATGAAAAACTGTTTTTT. The chain has TRBV20-1 and TRBJ1-4, with D possibly being TRBD1 (5 bases). V lost 3 bases and J lost 6, with 5 bases in between. The CDR3 extends over 11 amino acids. Germline CDR1 and CDR2: DFQATT and SNEGSKA (reference sequence).

This clone appeared a single time. The V call is TRBV7-8, the J call TRBJ2-5; 15 positions agree with TRBD2. CDR3 length equals 16 residues. Looked up from germline, CDR1 is SGHVS and CDR2 is FQNEAQ. After removal of 5 bases from V and 2 bases from J, the junction contained 3 bases not matched to a gene. The DNA of the CDR3 is TGTGCCAGCAGCGCCGGGACTAGCGGGGGGCAAGAGACCCAGTACTTC. Translating gives CASSAGTSGGQETQYF.

The V and J genes are TRBV29-1 and TRBJ2-1; D gene ambiguous. CDR1 is SQVTM, CDR2 ANQGSEA, per germline. The CDR3 is made up of 13 amino acids. V was shortened by 8 bases and J by 0 bases, with 11 bases between the two germline ends. CDR3 region: CSCRTSSYNEQFF. In nucleotides, the CDR3 is TGCAGCTGTCGGACGAGCTCCTACAATGAGCAGTTCTTC.

This clone was recorded once. The CDR3 region is CASSATGVATGELFF. The CDR3 DNA reads TGTGCCAGCAGCGCCACAGGGGTTGCTACCGGGGAGCTGTTTTTT. This sequence joins TRBV9 and TRBJ2-2; 7 bases map to TRBD1. The V gene's germline CDR1 is SGDLS and CDR2 YYNGEE. This CDR3 has 15 residues. J lost 5 bases, V lost 3 bases, and 7 bases had no gene match.

The chain carries TRBV19 and TRBJ1-2; 7 bases are shared with TRBD1. J gave up 4 bases and V 7 bases, and 9 bases lay outside the gene matches. Germline CDR1 reads LNHDA; CDR2 reads SQIVND (reference sequence). The CDR3 has 14 residues. CDR3 sequence reads: CASNSQPGGYGYTF. The CDR3 coding sequence is TGTGCCAGTAACTCCCAGCCAGGGGGCTATGGCTACACCTTC.

The rearrangement uses TRBV7-8 and TRBJ2-7, with a weak D call TRBD1 (7 bases). This CDR3 has 15 amino acids. Trimming stripped 5 bases from V and 2 bases from J, with 16 bases between. Germline-derived CDR1 and CDR2 are SGHVS and FQNEAQ. The CDR3 nucleotides read TGTGCCAGCAGCCCAGGGGGAGCGGGTGCCTACGAGCAGTACTTC. As protein: CASSPGGAGAYEQYF.

This clone is categorized as medium-sized (0.01 to 0.1%). The rearrangement uses TRBV6-5 and TRBJ1-5; D ambiguous. Trimming removed 2 bases at V and 1 base at J, with 3 bases between. Germline V lookup: CDR1 MNHEY, CDR2 SVGAGI. The CDR3 length is 13 residues. In DNA form, the CDR3 reads TGTGCCAGCAGTTACGACAGCAATCAGCCCCAGCATTTT. It encodes CASSYDSNQPQHF.

The rearrangement links TRBV5-1 to TRBJ2-5, with 7 bases lining up with TRBD2. The length of the CDR3 is 15 residues. Germline V gives CDR1 SGHRS, CDR2 YFSETQ. V was clipped by 1 base and J by 0 bases; unmatched bases: 3. This CDR3 is CASSLWAGDQETQYF. The CDR3 nucleotides are TGCGCCAGCAGCTTGTGGGCGGGGGACCAAGAGACCCAGTACTTC.

The CDR3 DNA reads TGTGCCACCTCCGCAGGGGTAGCTTTCTTT. It translates to CATSAGVAFF. The chain joins TRBV2 to TRBJ1-1, with D maybe TRBD1 (6 bases). V was pared by 10 bases and J by 10 bases, with 13 bases between. The CDR3 contains 10 residues. The germline gives CDR1 SNHLY, CDR2 FYNNEI.

The gene calls are TRBV10-3 and TRBJ2-1, with 15 positions matching TRBD2. This CDR3 contains 14 residues. V lost 7 bases, J lost 7 bases, and 2 bases stayed unmatched. Germline V gene data show CDR1 as ENHRY and CDR2 as SYGVKD. The CDR3 nucleotides read TGTGCCATCACAGGGACTAGCGGGGGGAATGAGCAGTTCTTC. It encodes CAITGTSGGNEQFF.

The chain links TRBV9 to TRBJ2-3; 8 bases agree with TRBD2. The CDR3 consists of 15 residues. Germline assignment: CDR1 SGDLS and CDR2 YYNGEE. The V and J ends lost 0 bases and 1 base, in that order; junction bases with no gene match: 1. The CDR3 DNA reads TGTGCCAGCAGCGTAGCAGCGGGGGGCACAGATACGCAGTATTTT. Protein sequence: CASSVAAGGTDTQYF.

The rearrangement joins TRBV6-5 to TRBJ1-3; no definite D call. The V and J ends lost 2 bases and 4 bases respectively, with 9 bases between them. Per the germline V gene, CDR1 is MNHEY and CDR2 is SVGAGI. This CDR3 spans 14 amino acids. The CDR3 DNA reads as TGTGCCAGCAGTTACGAGGACCAGGGAAACACCATATATTTT. Translating it yields CASSYEDQGNTIYF.

The chain is built from TRBV5-6 and TRBJ2-2; D ambiguous. Germline-derived CDR1 and CDR2 are SGHDT and YYEEEE. Between the trimmed V and J ends, which lost 0 bases and 1 base, there was a span of 4 bases. This CDR3 has 14 amino acids. This CDR3 is CASSLDRNTGELFF. CDR3 DNA sequence: TGTGCCAGCAGCTTGGATCGGAACACCGGGGAGCTGTTTTTT. The full variable domain, rest sourced from reference TRBV5-6 and TRBJ2-2, is DAGVTQSPTHLIKTRGQQVTLRCSPKSGHDTVSWYQQALGQGPQFIFQYYEEEERQRGNFPDRFSGHQFPNYSSELNVNALLLGDSALYLCASSLDRNTGELFFGEGSRLTVL.

The genes are TRBV15 and TRBJ1-1; D remains ambiguous. The V and J ends lost 2 bases and 1 base respectively, with 8 bases between them. The germline V gene encodes CDR1 LNHNV and CDR2 YYDKDF (reference sequence). This CDR3 has 14 residues. The CDR3 reads CATSRKSRNTEAFF. CDR3 DNA sequence: TGTGCCACCAGCAGAAAATCCAGGAACACTGAAGCTTTCTTT. Looking up the rest from reference TRBV15 and TRBJ1-1 gives the full variable domain: DAMVIQNPRYQVTQFGKPVTLSCSQTLNHNVMYWYQQKSSQAPKLLFHYYDKDFNNEADTPDNFQSRRPNTSFCFLDIRSPGLGDTAMYLCATSRKSRNTEAFFGQGTRLTVV.

The gene calls are TRBV5-5 and TRBJ1-2; D is ambiguous. CDR1 SGHKS and CDR2 YYEKEE come from the germline V gene (reference sequence). Trimming took 0 bases from V and 0 from J, leaving 9 bases between them. The CDR3 sequence is 15 residues long. The CDR3: CASSLGAWTNYGYTF. In DNA form, the CDR3 reads TGTGCCAGCAGCTTGGGGGCTTGGACTAACTATGGCTACACCTTC.

This clone was recorded once. V usage is TRBV19 and J usage is TRBJ1-2; TRBD1 agrees at 8 bases. Unmatched junction bases numbered 17, after V lost 7 bases and J lost 7 bases. The CDR3 consists of 16 residues. CDR1 and CDR2 (germline): LNHDA, SQIVND (reference sequence). The CDR3 sequence: CASTEGSEQGVFGYTF. CDR3 coding DNA: TGTGCCAGTACCGAAGGGTCCGAACAGGGGGTTTTTGGCTACACCTTC.

This chain links TRBV4-1 with TRBJ2-3, with D possibly being TRBD2 (5 bases). Germline V lookup: CDR1 MGHRA, CDR2 YSYEKL. The CDR3 length is 16 residues. Trimming left V 5 bases short and J 2 bases short, with 17 bases between. The CDR3 DNA reads TGCGCCAGCAGCACCCCCAGCGAGCGGAACACAGATACGCAGTATTTT. Residues: CASSTPSERNTDTQYF.

The J gene is TRBJ2-3, the V gene TRBV5-6; 12 bases are shared with TRBD1. This CDR3 comprises 15 residues. Germline CDR1 and CDR2: SGHDT and YYEEEE. The ends lost 2 bases at V and 4 bases at J; junction bases unmatched: 2. As DNA, the CDR3 is TGTGCCAGCAGCTTTGGGACAGGGGGCGCAGATACGCAGTATTTT. It codes for CASSFGTGGADTQYF. Full variable domain (outside the CDR3, taken from reference TRBV5-6 and TRBJ2-3): DAGVTQSPTHLIKTRGQQVTLRCSPKSGHDTVSWYQQALGQGPQFIFQYYEEEERQRGNFPDRFSGHQFPNYSSELNVNALLLGDSALYLCASSFGTGGADTQYFGPGTRLTVL.

This rearrangement joins TRBV7-9 to TRBJ2-5; 9 positions match TRBD2. CDR3 length equals 16 residues. J was trimmed by 1 base and V by 6 bases; bases with no gene match: 9. Looked up from germline, CDR1 is SEHNR and CDR2 is FQNEAQ (reference sequence). The CDR3 coding sequence is TGTGCCAGCAGAAGGTCGGCTAGCGGGGCCCAAGAGACCCAGTACTTC. It specifies CASRRSASGAQETQYF.

This clone was seen a single time. The rearrangement joins TRBV27 to TRBJ2-3; perhaps TRBD1 as D (5 bases). Trimming shortened V by 5 bases and J by 6 bases, and 15 bases separated the two germline ends. The CDR3 extends over 14 amino acids. The germline CDR1 and CDR2 sequences are MNHEY and SMNVEV (reference sequence). The chain's CDR3 is CASSPRKKGDTQYF. CDR3 bases: TGTGCCAGCAGTCCCCGGAAAAAGGGGGATACGCAGTATTTT.

The CDR3 region is CASSQLDSSYNEQFF. The DNA of the CDR3 is TGCGCCAGCAGCCAACTCGACAGCTCCTACAATGAGCAGTTCTTC. The chain uses TRBV4-1 and TRBJ2-1; perhaps TRBD1 as D (5 bases). Trimming took 2 bases from V and 0 from J, leaving 8 bases between them. This CDR3 spans 15 amino acids. Germline CDR1 and CDR2: MGHRA and YSYEKL.

This clone was seen more than once but under ten times. The gene calls are TRBV9 and TRBJ1-4; 7 bases are shared with TRBD1. The trim removed 4 bases at V and 0 bases at J, leaving 6 bases unmatched. The germline V gene encodes CDR1 SGDLS and CDR2 YYNGEE. The CDR3 extends over 16 amino acids. This CDR3 is CASSSGQVATNEKLFF. The DNA for the CDR3 is TGTGCCAGCAGCTCAGGACAGGTCGCAACTAATGAAAAACTGTTTTTT.

The chain employs TRBV2 and TRBJ1-2; D is unclear. This CDR3 region has 13 residues. Trimming took off 7 bases at V and 8 bases at J, with 17 bases between the two ends. Germline V gene lookup returns CDR1 SNHLY and CDR2 FYNNEI. The CDR3 DNA sequence: TGTGCCAGCATTTCCCCCTGGCTCGAGGGCTACACCTTC. This encodes CASISPWLEGYTF.

This chain connects TRBV11-2 to TRBJ1-2; D is unresolved. Looked up from germline, CDR1 is SGHAT and CDR2 is FQNNGV. The CDR3 sequence is 14 residues long. V dropped 5 bases and J dropped 2 bases, with 12 bases sitting between them. DNA of the CDR3: TGTGCCAGCAGCCCGTTCGCGCTAAACTATGGCTACACCTTC. As protein: CASSPFALNYGYTF.

The chain recombines TRBV9 with TRBJ2-3; 15 nucleotides align to TRBD2. This CDR3 is 17 amino acids long. Germline trimming cut 3 bases from V and 9 bases from J; bases unmatched to any gene: 11. Per the germline V gene, CDR1 is SGDLS and CDR2 is YYNGEE. DNA of the CDR3: TGTGCCAGCAGCGCCCGGACTAGCGGGGGGGATTCTGTCACGCAGTATTTT. Translation gives CASSARTSGGDSVTQYF.